The clone carrying this T cell receptor (beta chain) came up once. This sample was included in a study of blood T cell repertoires in COVID-19. Study overall: Spain, Italy and the United States supplied samples that represented acute and convalescent COVID-19. The analysed material was cDNA or gDNA that came from T cells, B-cell-depleted T cells, or PBMCs.

In the authors' methods: Reference gene primer amplification gave estimated nucleated cell counts. Assay: immunoSEQ multiplex PCR; the TCRdb copy retains only in-frame clones and omits some. V and J calls and clone size follow that table, whereas D and trimming were derived from the DNA. The sample holds about 78,000 clones, about 85% seen once. Trimming took 8 bases from V and 5 from J; bases not matched to a gene: 13. Germline V gene lookup returns CDR1 MNHEY and CDR2 SVGAGI. This CDR3 is built from 15 residues. This chain uses TRBV6-5 with TRBJ2-5; 8 bases line up with TRBD1. This TCR came from a man aged 60 to 75 with active or convalescent COVID-19. The sequenced sample consisted of peripheral blood. The CDR3 reads CASLGAGGFWETQYF. For the CDR3, the DNA is TGTGCCAGCCTCGGGGCAGGGGGCTTCTGGGAGACCCAGTACTTC.